A selection of T cell receptor beta chains follows, all from one sample in a study of vaccination effects on CD4 cells after COVID-19. These TCRs' antigens remain unknown. Only in-frame clones appear in the TCRdb table, and some are missing; sequencing was by immunoSEQ multiplex PCR. This sample yields more than 30,000 clones, of which less than 70% are seen a single time; under 15% belongs to the top ten. The sample consisted of CD4+ T cells from PBMCs cultured with HCoV-OC43 spike peptides, taken before COVID-19 vaccination. The receptors shown here come from a human donor who received a COVID-19 vaccine. The CDR3 runs from the conserved cysteine through the conserved F or W. The D gene is left open where the match is weak. Clone size is stated in some rows and not others, as once, few, many or a class when expanded.

d_call	v_call	j_call	clone_size	cdr3_nt	cdr3_aa
.	TRBV12-5	TRBJ2-3	few	TGTGCTAGTGGTTTGGATGACTTCGGATCTATAACACTGACTAGCACAGATACGCAGTATTTT	CASGLDDFGSITLTSTDTQYF
.	TRBV5-5	TRBJ1-1	.	TGTGCCAGCAGCCCGAGGCAGGGCCGAGGAGTGAACACTGAAGCTTTCTTT	CASSPRQGRGVNTEAFF
.	TRBV27	TRBJ2-1	.	TGTGCCAGCAGACTTACGGGCCAGGCTCGAAATGAGCAGTTCTTC	CASRLTGQARNEQFF
TRBD1	TRBV5-5	TRBJ2-2	.	TGTGCCAGCAGCTTGCGGGTGACAGGGAGAACCGGGGAGCTGTTTTTT	CASSLRVTGRTGELFF
TRBD1	TRBV18	TRBJ1-2	.	TGTGCCAGCTCACCCCGCACAGGGGACTATGGCTACACCTTC	CASSPRTGDYGYTF
TRBD2	TRBV5-6	TRBJ2-7	few	TGTGCCAGCAGCCTCTTGGGACTAGCAGGGTACGAGCAGTACTTC	CASSLLGLAGYEQYF
.	TRBV5-6	TRBJ1-6	.	TGTGCCAGCAGCTTGGGCCGGGGAAATTCACCCCTCCACTTT	CASSLGRGNSPLHF
.	TRBV7-9	TRBJ2-1	.	TGTGCCAGCAGCAAGAGCAATGAGCAGTTCTTC	CASSKSNEQFF
TRBD2	TRBV19	TRBJ2-3	.	TGTGCCAGTAGCGGGAGGCCCAAAGATACGCAGTATTTT	CASSGRPKDTQYF
.	TRBV27	TRBJ2-2	.	TGTGCCAGCAGTTTATCCACTAGTAGCCCCGGGGAGCTGTTTTTT	CASSLSTSSPGELFF
.	TRBV12-3/TRBV12-4	TRBJ2-1	.	TGTGCCAGCAGTTTCCGGGAAGACAATGAGCAGTTCTTC	CASSFREDNEQFF
.	TRBV5-1	TRBJ2-7	.	TGCGCCAGCAGCCGACGACAGGTGTCCCTCTCCTACGAGCAGTACTTC	CASSRRQVSLSYEQYF
.	TRBV3-1/TRBV3-2	TRBJ1-6	few	TGTGCCAGCAGCCAAGCTTTAGGACAGAATTCACCCCTCCACTTT	CASSQALGQNSPLHF
.	TRBV2	TRBJ2-7	.	TGTGCCAGCAGTGAAGCGGGAGGAATTTACGAGCAGTACTTC	CASSEAGGIYEQYF
.	TRBV2	TRBJ2-3	few	TGTGCCAGCTCGGGAGCGGTGACAGATACGCAGTATTTT	CASSGAVTDTQYF
.	TRBV25-1	TRBJ2-1	.	TGTGCCAGCAGTGCCGATCTAGCGACAACCTACAATGAGCAGTTCTTC	CASSADLATTYNEQFF
TRBD2	TRBV7-6	TRBJ2-5	.	TGTGCCAGCAGCTTTAGGCTAGCGGGAGACGGAGAGACCCAGTACTTC	CASSFRLAGDGETQYF
.	TRBV18	TRBJ1-1	.	TGTGCCAGCTCACCACTCAGGGAAGGGACTGAAGCTTTCTTT	CASSPLREGTEAFF
TRBD1	TRBV29-1	TRBJ2-3	.	TGCAGCGTTGAAGTAACAGATTGGGACAGGGCCAGCACAGATACGCAGTATTTT	CSVEVTDWDRASTDTQYF
.	TRBV29-1	TRBJ1-1	few	TGCAGCGTTGAGCCTATTTCGGGCACTGAAGCTTTCTTT	CSVEPISGTEAFF
TRBD2	TRBV7-9	TRBJ2-1	.	TGTGCCAGCAGCTCGGGACTAGCGGGTGTGGATGAGCAGTTCTTC	CASSSGLAGVDEQFF
.	TRBV11-3	TRBJ1-1	.	TGTGCCAGCAGTAAACAGGAACGCACTGAAGCTTTCTTT	CASSKQERTEAFF
TRBD2	TRBV2	TRBJ2-7	few	TGTGCCAGCAGTGGACCCGGGACTAGCGGACCCTACGAGCAGTACTTC	CASSGPGTSGPYEQYF
TRBD1	TRBV5-6	TRBJ1-2	.	TGTGCCAGCAGCTTGGGGACAGGAGTTTCCTATGGCTACACCTTC	CASSLGTGVSYGYTF
.	TRBV5-1	TRBJ1-2	many	TGCGCCAGCAGCTTGGGCGGAGTCGCGGACACCTTC	CASSLGGVADTF
.	TRBV6-5	TRBJ1-5	.	TGTGCCAGCAGTTTCGCCAGGTACACTCAGCCCCAGCATTTT	CASSFARYTQPQHF
TRBD2	TRBV7-6	TRBJ2-7	.	TGTGCCAGCAGCTTAGCGCCTAGACTAGCGGGAGGTGAGGAGCAGTACTTC	CASSLAPRLAGGEEQYF
TRBD2	TRBV2	TRBJ2-3	few	TGTGCCAGCAGTGGCCGTAGCGGGAGTACAGATACGCAGTATTTT	CASSGRSGSTDTQYF